Here is one T cell receptor (beta chain) with its context. The data originate from a study of OX40 agonist ivuxolimab in advanced cancers. Germline-derived CDR1 and CDR2 are SEHNR and FQNEAQ (reference sequence). Trimming removed 6 bases at V and 0 bases at J, with 17 bases between. There are 17 residues in the CDR3. Clones were read by immunoSEQ multiplex PCR, and TCRdb kept only the in-frame ones, dropping some. This sample yields roughly 70,000 clones, of which just over 85% are seen a single time; 2% to 2.5% belongs to the top ten. It was autoimmune disease history or systemic immunosuppression that excluded patients.

Material: CD4+ or CD8+ T cells sorted from blood, obtained in a trial of the OX40 agonist ivuxolimab. The TCR was taken from an adult with an advanced solid tumor such as melanoma, head and neck, liver or kidney cancer. V gene TRBV7-9 combines with J gene TRBJ1-4; D is ambiguous. The CDR3 nucleotides read TGTGCCAGCAGGTTCCTACGGGTCTTTACAACTAATGAAAAACTGTTTTTT. Its protein product is CASRFLRVFTTNEKLFF. The whole variable domain, remainder taken from reference TRBV7-9 and TRBJ1-4, is DTGVSQNPRHKITKRGQNVTFRCDPISEHNRLYWYRQTLGQGPEFLTYFQNEAQLEKSRLLSDRFSAERPKGSFSTLEIQRTEQGDSAMYLCASRFLRVFTTNEKLFFGSGTQLSVL.